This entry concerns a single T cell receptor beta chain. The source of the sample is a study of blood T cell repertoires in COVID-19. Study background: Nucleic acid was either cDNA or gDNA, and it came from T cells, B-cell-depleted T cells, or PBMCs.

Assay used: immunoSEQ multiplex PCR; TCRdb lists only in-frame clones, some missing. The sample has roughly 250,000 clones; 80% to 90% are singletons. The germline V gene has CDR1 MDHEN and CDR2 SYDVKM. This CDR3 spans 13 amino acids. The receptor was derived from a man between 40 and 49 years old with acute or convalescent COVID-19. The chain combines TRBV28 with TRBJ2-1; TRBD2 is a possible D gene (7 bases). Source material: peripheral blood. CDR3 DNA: TGTTCCACCGAGGGGGGGCAATACAATGAGCAGTTCTTC. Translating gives CSTEGGQYNEQFF.